These 15 T cell receptor beta chains were all obtained from the same sample, sequenced in a study of monozygotic twins with inflammatory bowel disease. TCRdb reprocessed the 5' RACE reads and reports one entry per CDR3 protein, with no DNA. The data show about 380,000 distinct CDR3 sequences, and the top ten clones hold 2% to 3%. The source material was blood. The source is a human donor with ulcerative colitis or Crohn's disease, or a healthy co-twin of an affected twin (not recorded which).

The chain employs TRBV7-2 and TRBJ1-1. This CDR3 is 14 amino acids long. Germline assignment: CDR1 SGHTA and CDR2 FQGNSA. This chain's CDR3 is CASSISPLNTEAFF.

The V gene is TRBV7-2, the J gene TRBJ2-5; the D call from TCRdb, TRBD2, cannot be confirmed without DNA. The CDR3 loop spans 14 amino acids. The germline CDR1 and CDR2 sequences are SGHTA and FQGNSA. CDR3 region: CASSLGLAEETQYF.

The rearrangement links TRBV19 to TRBJ2-5; TCRdb indicates TRBD1, and absent DNA this call remains unverified. Germline V lookup: CDR1 LNHDA, CDR2 SQIVND (reference sequence). This CDR3 is 17 amino acids long. The CDR3 loop reads CASSMPGQGSYQETQYF. The full variable domain, its missing parts supplied by reference TRBV19 and TRBJ2-5, is DGGITQSPKYLFRKEGQNVTLSCEQNLNHDAMYWYRQDPGQGLRLIYYSQIVNDFQKGDIAEGYSVSREKKESFPLTVTSAQKNPTAFYLCASSMPGQGSYQETQYFGPGTRLLVL.

The gene calls are TRBV27 and TRBJ2-2; TCRdb gives TRBD2 as the D gene, but with no DNA this cannot be confirmed. Germline CDR1 and CDR2: MNHEY and SMNVEV (reference sequence). The CDR3 extends over 18 amino acids. This CDR3 is CASSLSPSGGAFAGELFF.

V and J are TRBV6-6 and TRBJ2-1. The germline gives CDR1 MNHNY, CDR2 SVGAGI (reference sequence). There are 13 residues in the CDR3. The CDR3: CASRQLETSEQFF.

The chain has TRBV5-1 and TRBJ1-1; TCRdb reports TRBD1, a call that lacks DNA to check it against. Germline CDR1 is SGHRS and CDR2 is YFSETQ. This CDR3 has 15 residues. Here the CDR3 reads CASRTGSGGNTEAFF.

The chain employs TRBV6-2 or TRBV6-3 and TRBJ2-3; TCRdb's D call of TRBD1 is untestable without DNA. This CDR3 is built from 17 residues. Germline lookup yields CDR1 MNHEY and CDR2 SVGEGT. CDR3 loop: CASSYSGQGTSTDTQYF.

The V call is TRBV4-1, the J call TRBJ1-1; TCRdb lists TRBD1, though no DNA is available to test this call. The CDR3 runs to 13 residues. Germline assignment: CDR1 MGHRA and CDR2 YSYEKL. The CDR3 reads CATGQGMNTEAFF.

This rearrangement joins TRBV2 to TRBJ2-1; there is no DNA to check the TCRdb D call of TRBD1. The germline gives CDR1 SNHLY, CDR2 FYNNEI. CDR3 length: 14 residues. The CDR3 here is CATLGTGRVDEQFF.

This chain links TRBV5-1 with TRBJ2-1; TCRdb picks TRBD2, but there is no DNA to check that call. The CDR3 spans 16 residues. Germline V lookup: CDR1 SGHRS, CDR2 YFSETQ. CDR3 region: CASKLWTSGENNEQFF.

The chain is built from TRBV5-1 and TRBJ2-5; TCRdb gives TRBD1 as the D gene, but with no DNA this cannot be confirmed. CDR3 length: 14 amino acids. CDR1 is SGHRS, CDR2 YFSETQ, per germline. CDR3 loop: CASSLMTGQETQYF. The full variable domain, with the rest looked up from reference TRBV5-1 and TRBJ2-5, is KAGVTQTPRYLIKTRGQQVTLSCSPISGHRSVSWYQQTPGQGLQFLFEYFSETQRNKGNFPGRFSGRQFSNSRSEMNVSTLELGDSALYLCASSLMTGQETQYFGPGTRLLVL.

The chain is built from TRBV30 and TRBJ2-3. This CDR3 contains 13 residues. CDR1 GTSNPN and CDR2 SVGIG come from the germline V gene (reference sequence). This CDR3 is CAWSSSMLDTQYF.

The rearrangement links TRBV7-2 to TRBJ2-7; TCRdb outputs TRBD1, but without DNA this stays unchecked. This CDR3 is built from 15 residues. Germline CDR1 reads SGHTA; CDR2 reads FQGNSA. The CDR3: CASSAASGVPYEQYF.

This rearrangement joins TRBV6-2 or TRBV6-3 to TRBJ1-1; without DNA, the TCRdb call of TRBD1 cannot be checked. The CDR3 is 15 residues long. The V gene's germline CDR1 is MNHEY and CDR2 SVGEGT. The CDR3 sequence: CASSRSRGRVTEAFF.

The chain combines TRBV12-3 or TRBV12-4 with TRBJ2-5. The CDR3 totals 15 residues. The CDR3 is CASSPQTAAQETQYF.